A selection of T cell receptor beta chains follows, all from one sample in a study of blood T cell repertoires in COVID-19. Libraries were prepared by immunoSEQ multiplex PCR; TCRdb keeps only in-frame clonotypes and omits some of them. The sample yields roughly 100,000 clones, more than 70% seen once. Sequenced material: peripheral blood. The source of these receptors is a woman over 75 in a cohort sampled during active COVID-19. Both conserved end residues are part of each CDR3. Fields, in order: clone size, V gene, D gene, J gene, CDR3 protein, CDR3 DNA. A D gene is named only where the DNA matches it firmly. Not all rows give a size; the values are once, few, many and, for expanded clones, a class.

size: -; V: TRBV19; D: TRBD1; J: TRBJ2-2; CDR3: CASSISKGAVGTGELFF; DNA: TGTGCCAGTAGTATCTCTAAGGGGGCGGTGGGCACCGGGGAGCTGTTTTTT
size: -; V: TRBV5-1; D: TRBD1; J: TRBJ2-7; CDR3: CASSLSTSGTGTYEQYF; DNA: TGCGCCAGCAGCTTGTCAACCTCCGGGACAGGAACCTACGAGCAGTACTTC
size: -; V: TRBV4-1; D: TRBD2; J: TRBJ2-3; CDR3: CASSPRSAGGSFTDTQYF; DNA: TGCGCCAGCAGCCCCCGGTCGGCGGGAGGGAGCTTCACAGATACGCAGTATTTT
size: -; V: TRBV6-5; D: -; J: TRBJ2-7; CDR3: CASRQIRDSYEQYF; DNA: TGTGCCAGCAGACAGATCAGGGACTCCTACGAGCAGTACTTC
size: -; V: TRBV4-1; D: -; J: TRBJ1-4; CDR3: CASSQDKGRAATNEKLFF; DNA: TGCGCCAGCAGCCAAGATAAAGGCAGGGCTGCAACTAATGAAAAACTGTTTTTT
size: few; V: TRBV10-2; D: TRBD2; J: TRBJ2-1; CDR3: CAPRRLAERSSYNEQFF; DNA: TGCGCCCCCAGACGACTAGCGGAAAGAAGCTCCTACAATGAGCAGTTCTTC
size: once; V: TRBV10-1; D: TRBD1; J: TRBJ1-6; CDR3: CASMGQGANSPLHF; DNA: TGCGCCAGCATGGGACAGGGGGCTAATTCACCCCTCCACTTT
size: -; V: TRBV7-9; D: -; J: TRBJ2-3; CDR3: CASSLAGFTDTQYF; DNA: TGTGCCAGCAGCTTAGCGGGCTTCACAGATACGCAGTATTTT
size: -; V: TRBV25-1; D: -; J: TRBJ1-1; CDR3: CASSETRRETEAFF; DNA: TGTGCCAGCAGTGAGACAAGAAGGGAGACTGAAGCTTTCTTT
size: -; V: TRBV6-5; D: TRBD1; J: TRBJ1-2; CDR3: CASSSPGQAYGYTF; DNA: TGTGCCAGCAGTTCTCCAGGACAGGCCTATGGCTACACCTTC
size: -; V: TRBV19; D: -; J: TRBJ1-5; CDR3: CASRIVPEGNQPQHF; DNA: TGTGCCAGTAGAATCGTGCCGGAGGGCAATCAGCCCCAGCATTTT
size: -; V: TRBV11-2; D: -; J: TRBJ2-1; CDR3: CASSSLRHRRYNEQFF; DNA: TGTGCCAGCAGCTCCTTGCGACACCGGAGGTACAATGAGCAGTTCTTC
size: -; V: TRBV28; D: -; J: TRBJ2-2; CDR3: CASSFAGLPTRRELFF; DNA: TGTGCCAGCAGTTTCGCGGGGTTGCCCACCAGACGGGAGCTGTTTTTT
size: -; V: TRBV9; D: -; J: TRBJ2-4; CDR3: CASSVAWGPPKNIQYF; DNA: TGTGCCAGCAGCGTAGCTTGGGGGCCACCCAAAAACATTCAGTACTTC
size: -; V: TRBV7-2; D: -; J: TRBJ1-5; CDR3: CASSSYGARQPQHF; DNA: TGTGCCAGCAGCTCCTATGGGGCGCGACAGCCCCAGCATTTT
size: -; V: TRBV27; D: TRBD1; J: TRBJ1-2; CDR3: CASSLSPQGDYGYTF; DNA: TGTGCCAGCAGTTTATCGCCCCAGGGGGATTATGGCTACACCTTC
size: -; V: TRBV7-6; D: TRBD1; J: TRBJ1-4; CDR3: CASSWETPGQGYEKLFF; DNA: TGTGCCAGCAGTTGGGAAACCCCGGGACAGGGGTATGAAAAACTGTTTTTT
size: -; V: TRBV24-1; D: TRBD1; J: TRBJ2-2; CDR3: CATSVPPGQGGNTGELFF; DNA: TGTGCCACCAGTGTTCCCCCAGGACAGGGGGGCAATACCGGGGAGCTGTTTTTT
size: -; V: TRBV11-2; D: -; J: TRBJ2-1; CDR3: CASRGLVRNEQFF; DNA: TGTGCCAGCAGGGGACTCGTCCGCAATGAGCAGTTCTTC
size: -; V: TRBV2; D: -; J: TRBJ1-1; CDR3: CASRFPSPMVTEAFF; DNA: TGTGCCAGCAGGTTCCCGAGCCCTATGGTGACTGAAGCTTTCTTT
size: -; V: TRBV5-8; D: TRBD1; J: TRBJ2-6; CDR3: CASSRGTDSGANVLTF; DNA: TGTGCCAGCAGCCGTGGGACAGACTCTGGGGCCAACGTCCTGACTTTC
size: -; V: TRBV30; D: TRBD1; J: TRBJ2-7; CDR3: CAWSPTGNEQYF; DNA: TGTGCCTGGAGTCCGACAGGGAACGAGCAGTACTTC
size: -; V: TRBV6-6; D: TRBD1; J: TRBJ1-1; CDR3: CASSYSVRGKTEAFF; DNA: TGTGCCAGCAGTTACTCGGTCAGGGGGAAGACTGAAGCTTTCTTT
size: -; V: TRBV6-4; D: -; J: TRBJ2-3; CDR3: CASSDRRAGRDTQYF; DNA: TGTGCCAGCAGTGACCGGAGGGCAGGGCGAGATACGCAGTATTTT
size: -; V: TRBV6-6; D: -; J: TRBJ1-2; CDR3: CASSPARGNYGYTF; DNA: TGTGCCAGCAGTCCGGCCCGCGGTAACTATGGCTACACCTTC
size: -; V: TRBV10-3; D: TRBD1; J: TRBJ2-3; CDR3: CAISGTGVGTDTQYF; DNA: TGTGCCATCAGTGGGACAGGGGTGGGGACAGATACGCAGTATTTT
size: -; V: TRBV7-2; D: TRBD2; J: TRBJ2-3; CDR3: CASSPGGRVTQYF; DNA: TGTGCCAGCAGCCCGGGGGGGCGGGTTACGCAGTATTTT
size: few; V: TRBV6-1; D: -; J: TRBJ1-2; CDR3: CASSEGSYGYTF; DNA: TGTGCCAGCAGTGAGGGGAGCTATGGCTACACCTTC
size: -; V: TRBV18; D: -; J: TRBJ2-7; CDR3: CASSPGADYEQYF; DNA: TGTGCCAGCTCACCGGGGGCGGACTACGAGCAGTACTTC
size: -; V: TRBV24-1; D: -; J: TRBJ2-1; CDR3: CATSEPSAHNEQFF; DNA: TGTGCCACCAGTGAGCCTAGCGCCCACAATGAGCAGTTCTTC
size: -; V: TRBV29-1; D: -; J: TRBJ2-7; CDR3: CSVEGPVVYEQYF; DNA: TGCAGCGTTGAGGGCCCAGTAGTCTACGAGCAGTACTTC